This T cell receptor beta chain was captured by sequencing in a study of cytomegalovirus exposure and HLA in healthy donors. This CDR3 has 14 residues. V lost 5 bases to trimming and J lost 0 bases, with 10 bases between them. Germline V gene lookup returns CDR1 SEHNR and CDR2 FQNEAQ (reference sequence). The PCR employed 60 Vbeta primers together with 13 Jbeta primers. TCRdb keeps only in-frame clones here, not all; method: immunoSEQ multiplex PCR. Of around 140,000 clones listed, approximately 84% were seen once; the top ten hold roughly 1.4%. This chain links TRBV7-9 with TRBJ2-5; no reliable D call. This receptor was obtained from a man aged 25 to 40 in good health and CMV-seropositive. Material for sequencing was PBMCs. In DNA, the CDR3 is TGTGCCAGCAGCCCTGCGGCTTACCAAGAGACCCAGTACTTC. Translated, it gives CASSPAAYQETQYF.